The clone carrying this TCR beta chain occurred a few times. Its antigen is as yet unknown. This record comes from a study of T-cell reconstitution after alpha-beta-depleted transplantation in children. Study results and caveats: Several hundred expanded graft clones reportedly supplied alpha-beta T cells about two months after transplant.

Unique molecular identifiers tagged the TCRbeta library. Via MiXCR, TCRdb re-called the PCR reads, giving one row per CDR3 protein. The sample contains about 500,000 distinct CDR3 sequences, roughly 11% of which appear only once. V lost 2 bases, J lost 6 bases, and 10 bases stayed unmatched. CDR3 length: 16 amino acids. The germline V gene has CDR1 MNHEY and CDR2 SVGAGI. The chain links TRBV6-5 to TRBJ2-7, with 10 bases that match TRBD1. This receptor was identified in a female patient between 2 and 15 years old who had a stem cell transplant for aplastic anemia, so the T cells may come from the graft donor. The source material was PBMCs, mostly from graft donor cells, sampled 180 days after TCRalphabeta/CD19-depleted stem cell transplant. The CDR3 nucleotides are TGTGCCAGCAGTTACCGGGCCGGGACAGGGGTCTCCGAGCAGTACGTC. This codes for CASSYRAGTGVSEQYV.